This TCR beta chain was sequenced for a study of blood T cell repertoires in COVID-19. Source study methods: Using reference gene primer amplification, nucleated cell counts were estimated. The repertoire was sequenced with immunoSEQ multiplex PCR; TCRdb's copy has only in-frame clones and lacks some. That table supplies the V and J calls and clone size; D and trimming were determined from the DNA. The data show roughly 200,000 clones, roughly 80% seen once. V was shortened by 4 bases and J by 4 bases, with 11 bases between the two germline ends. Germline-derived CDR1 and CDR2 are SGHNT and YYREEE (reference sequence). This CDR3 region has 13 residues.

This clonotype was obtained from a woman aged 35 to 49 with COVID-19, enrolled during active disease. Material for sequencing was peripheral blood. The chain uses TRBV5-4 and TRBJ2-5; possibly TRBD1 for D (5 bases). In nucleotides, the CDR3 is TGTGCCAGCAGCCCGCAGGGTTTAGAGACCCAGTACTTC. The encoded protein is CASSPQGLETQYF.